This entry describes one T cell receptor beta chain. Under the authors' procedure: The authors estimated nucleated cell counts from reference gene primer amplification. Data came from immunoSEQ multiplex PCR; TCRdb stores just in-frame clones and leaves some out. V and J calls plus clone size are reproduced from that table; the DNA served to infer D and trimming. The data hold under 60,000 clones, with roughly 83% observed a single time. The data were taken from a study of blood T cell repertoires in COVID-19. Study at large: Whether acute or convalescent, the COVID-19 samples came from the United States, Italy and Spain. In each case, the material was cDNA or gDNA derived from T cells, B-cell-depleted T cells, or PBMCs.

Germline-derived CDR1 and CDR2 are SGHKS and YYEKEE (reference sequence). The V end was cut by 7 bases, the J end by 4 bases, with 17 bases between. This CDR3 contains 14 residues. This receptor was obtained from a human donor in a cohort sampled during active COVID-19. The material sequenced was peripheral blood. V gene TRBV5-5 combines with J gene TRBJ1-1; D call uncertain. Here the CDR3 reads CASEGSLGVTEAFF. In DNA form, the CDR3 reads TGTGCCAGCGAGGGTTCCTTGGGCGTCACTGAAGCTTTCTTT.